The 28 T cell receptor beta chains given below trace back to one sample, sequenced in a study of T cell responses to AZD1222 COVID-19 vaccine. TCRdb's copy holds only in-frame clones and misses some; the assay was immunoSEQ multiplex PCR. The sample includes about 110,000 clones, around 82% of them seen just once. Here the sequenced sample was peripheral blood, taken on day 0 of AZD1222 vaccination. These receptors originate from an adult in good health.

The chain has TRBV7-2 and TRBJ1-2, with D maybe TRBD1 (6 bases). This CDR3 comprises 13 residues. Per the germline V gene, CDR1 is SGHTA and CDR2 is FQGNSA. Trimming removed 5 bases at V and 4 bases at J, with 11 bases between. The CDR3 loop is CASSHGQSYGYTF. The CDR3 DNA reads as TGTGCCAGCAGCCACGGACAGTCCTATGGCTACACCTTC.

The V call is TRBV5-1, the J call TRBJ2-5; D tentatively fits TRBD1 or TRBD2 (6 bases each). V was trimmed by 5 bases and J by 7 bases, leaving 21 bases between them. The V gene's germline CDR1 is SGHRS and CDR2 YFSETQ. The CDR3 is 15 residues long. CDR3 nucleotides: TGCGCCAGCAGTGCCCGGACAGATCGGGGGAGGACCCAGTACTTC. Translating it yields CASSARTDRGRTQYF.

This chain links TRBV7-2 with TRBJ2-1, with 10 bases lining up with TRBD2. J lost 8 bases, V lost 4 bases, and 8 bases had no gene match. The CDR3 runs 15 residues. Looked up from germline, CDR1 is SGHTA and CDR2 is FQGNSA. CDR3: CASSSSGRDRDEQFF. CDR3 nucleotides: TGTGCCAGCAGCTCTAGCGGGAGAGATCGCGATGAGCAGTTCTTC.

This clone was picked up a small number of times. The V gene is TRBV7-9, the J gene TRBJ2-3, with TRBD2 matching 11 bases. The CDR3 has 16 amino acids. CDR1 is SEHNR, CDR2 FQNEAQ, per germline (reference sequence). V dropped 5 bases and J dropped 2; count of bases not matched to a gene: 6. Here the CDR3 DNA reads TGTGCCAGCAGCCCGTTTAGCGGGGGGGCCACAGATACGCAGTATTTT. Translation gives CASSPFSGGATDTQYF. The variable domain in full, completed from reference TRBV7-9 and TRBJ2-3, reads DTGVSQNPRHKITKRGQNVTFRCDPISEHNRLYWYRQTLGQGPEFLTYFQNEAQLEKSRLLSDRFSAERPKGSFSTLEIQRTEQGDSAMYLCASSPFSGGATDTQYFGPGTRLTVL.

The V and J genes are TRBV15 and TRBJ1-2; D is uncertain. Germline CDR1 and CDR2: LNHNV and YYDKDF (reference sequence). Trimming left V 0 bases short and J 8 bases short, with 10 bases between. This CDR3 region has 13 residues. The CDR3 is CATSRDRVSGYTF. The CDR3 region has the DNA TGTGCCACCAGCAGAGATCGGGTCAGCGGCTACACCTTC.

The rearrangement links TRBV7-9 to TRBJ2-5; unclear D gene. The CDR3 extends over 13 amino acids. Germline CDR1 and CDR2: SEHNR and FQNEAQ (reference sequence). Trimming pared 5 bases from V and 3 bases from J, leaving 10 bases between. DNA of the CDR3: TGTGCCAGCAGCCGCGAGGTGGAAGAGACCCAGTACTTC. Its translation is CASSREVEETQYF.

This chain connects TRBV3-1 (or the pseudogene TRBV3-2) to TRBJ2-3; D may correspond to TRBD1 or TRBD2 (5 bases each). The germline CDR1 and CDR2 sequences are LGHDT and YNNKEL (reference sequence). This CDR3 spans 17 amino acids. V lost 0 bases and J lost 4, with 17 bases in between. This CDR3 reads CASSQELGAGLADTQYF. The CDR3 DNA reads as TGTGCCAGCAGCCAAGAACTCGGGGCAGGGTTAGCAGATACGCAGTATTTT.

V usage is TRBV3-1 (or the pseudogene TRBV3-2) and J usage is TRBJ1-1; D call uncertain. The V end was cut by 0 bases, the J end by 4 bases, with 9 bases between. CDR1 and CDR2 from the germline V gene are LGHDT and YNNKEL (reference sequence). The CDR3 runs to 14 residues. The CDR3 spells CASSQEGGITEAFF. The CDR3 bases are TGTGCCAGCAGCCAAGAGGGAGGGATCACTGAAGCTTTCTTT.

The CDR3 DNA reads as TGTGCCAGCAGCTTGGGTTGGCAGGGGCCCTACGAGCAGTACTTC. The encoded protein is CASSLGWQGPYEQYF. The chain recombines TRBV7-6 with TRBJ2-7; D is perhaps TRBD1 (6 bases). V dropped 3 bases and J dropped 2 bases, with 14 bases sitting between them. The CDR3 has 15 amino acids. Germline values: CDR1 SGHVS, CDR2 FNYEAQ.

This chain connects TRBV6-2 or TRBV6-3 to TRBJ1-3; 10 nucleotides align to TRBD1. Unmatched junction bases numbered 5, after V lost 5 bases and J lost 4 bases. CDR1 and CDR2 from the germline V gene are MNHEY and SVGEGT. The CDR3 consists of 15 residues. CDR3 amino acids: CASSRTGGRGNTIYF. The CDR3 coding sequence is TGTGCCAGCAGTCGGACAGGGGGACGCGGAAACACCATATATTTT.

The chain couples TRBV7-9 to TRBJ2-1, with 9 bases matching TRBD2. V lost 5 bases to trimming and J lost 9 bases; unmatched junction nucleotides: 5. This CDR3 has 13 amino acids. CDR1 SEHNR and CDR2 FQNEAQ come from the germline V gene (reference sequence). DNA for the CDR3: TGTGCCAGCAGCCTAATAGCGGGAGTTGAGCAGTTCTTC. Encoded protein: CASSLIAGVEQFF.

The gene calls are TRBV7-2 and TRBJ1-1; TRBD1 might be the D (5 bases). The ends were cut back, 3 bases at V and 0 bases at J, with 20 bases in the middle. The CDR3 contains 18 residues. Germline V gene lookup returns CDR1 SGHTA and CDR2 FQGNSA. The CDR3 coding sequence is TGTGCCAGCAGCTTGCCAAGTCGGGGGGGTAGGTTGAACACTGAAGCTTTCTTT. Its translation: CASSLPSRGGRLNTEAFF.

The genes are TRBV5-1 and TRBJ1-3; 7 bases line up with TRBD1. The CDR3 consists of 16 residues. CDR1 and CDR2 (germline): SGHRS, YFSETQ. V lost 1 base and J lost 0; bases outside the gene matches: 4. The CDR3 DNA sequence: TGCGCCAGCAGCTTGACAGGGGACCTCTCTGGAAACACCATATATTTT. It specifies CASSLTGDLSGNTIYF.

The chain combines TRBV3-1 (or the pseudogene TRBV3-2) with TRBJ2-5; D unresolved. Germline V gene sequence: CDR1 LGHDT, CDR2 YNNKEL (reference sequence). V was pared by 0 bases and J by 2 bases, with 7 bases between. The CDR3 is made up of 14 amino acids. Written as DNA, the CDR3 is TGTGCCAGCAGCCAAGAATTGGGGCAAGAGACCCAGTACTTC. Its protein product is CASSQELGQETQYF.

This clone showed up just a few times. As DNA, the CDR3 is TGTGCCAGCAGCTTTGGGGTCGGGAGGGCCAAAAACATTCAGTACTTC. Translating it yields CASSFGVGRAKNIQYF. The V and J genes are TRBV11-2 and TRBJ2-4; 7 bases match TRBD2. This CDR3 is 16 amino acids long. J gave up 1 base and V 3 bases, and 6 bases lay outside the gene matches. Germline V gives CDR1 SGHAT, CDR2 FQNNGV.

The chain has TRBV4-3 and TRBJ2-7; D is unclear. CDR1 and CDR2 (germline): LGHNA, YSLEER. The CDR3 is made up of 13 amino acids. The germline V and J ends were trimmed by 7 bases and 3 bases, with 13 bases remaining between them. CDR3 nucleotide sequence: TGCGCCAGCAAACCGCCGCTCCACTACGAGCAGTACTTC. This gives the protein CASKPPLHYEQYF.

V and J are TRBV7-2 and TRBJ1-1; TRBD1 matches 10 bases. Germline V lookup: CDR1 SGHTA, CDR2 FQGNSA. J gave up 1 base and V 4 bases, and 0 bases lay outside the gene matches. The CDR3 covers 14 residues. The CDR3 spells CASSWTGGNTEAFF. Here the CDR3 DNA reads TGTGCCAGCAGCTGGACAGGGGGGAACACTGAAGCTTTCTTT.

This chain uses TRBV4-1 with TRBJ1-3; D is uncertain. V lost 0 bases, J lost 3 bases, and 9 bases lay in between. Germline CDR1 and CDR2: MGHRA and YSYEKL. This CDR3 is 15 amino acids long. The CDR3 reads CASSQEMVGGNTIYF. CDR3 in DNA: TGCGCCAGCAGCCAAGAGATGGTAGGTGGAAACACCATATATTTT.

This clone was seen only once. This sequence joins TRBV9 and TRBJ2-1; 11 bases agree with TRBD1. Germline V lookup: CDR1 SGDLS, CDR2 YYNGEE. The CDR3 runs to 15 residues. V shed 2 bases and J 12 bases; nucleotides not matched to a gene: 10. CDR3 amino acids: CASSVGQGAQALQFF. The CDR3 bases are TGTGCCAGCAGCGTTGGACAGGGGGCGCAGGCTTTGCAGTTCTTC.

V and J are TRBV30 and TRBJ1-1; tentatively, D is TRBD1 (5 bases). CDR1 and CDR2 from the germline V gene are GTSNPN and SVGIG (reference sequence). The CDR3 sequence is 15 residues long. Deletions cut 4 bases from V and 0 bases from J, with 15 bases between. The CDR3 nucleotides are TGTGCCTGGAATAATCCGGGACGGTTGAACACTGAAGCTTTCTTT. This translates into CAWNNPGRLNTEAFF.

The chain recombines TRBV28 with TRBJ2-5; no clear D gene. V lost 11 bases to trimming and J lost 4 bases, with 11 bases between them. CDR1 is MDHEN, CDR2 SYDVKM, per germline. The CDR3 length is 11 residues. Here the CDR3 DNA reads TGTGCCGCCACCTCAAGAGAGACCCAGTACTTC. This translates into CAATSRETQYF.

The V gene is TRBV3-1 (or the pseudogene TRBV3-2), the J gene TRBJ2-5, with D perhaps being TRBD1 or TRBD2 (6 bases each). The germline gives CDR1 LGHDT, CDR2 YNNKEL (reference sequence). The CDR3 runs 14 residues. The V and J ends lost 4 bases and 5 bases respectively, with 14 bases between them. The CDR3 region is CASSRKVGGETQYF. For the CDR3, the DNA is TGTGCCAGCAGCCGGAAGGTGGGGGGCGAGACCCAGTACTTC.

The J gene is TRBJ2-2, the V gene TRBV7-2; maybe TRBD1 (5 bases). This CDR3 is 14 amino acids long. V shed 2 bases and J shed 5 bases, with 9 bases lying between them. Germline lookup yields CDR1 SGHTA and CDR2 FQGNSA. For the CDR3, the DNA is TGTGCCAGCAGCTTACTAAGGGGTACCGGGGAGCTGTTTTTT. Encoded protein: CASSLLRGTGELFF.

The gene calls are TRBV2 and TRBJ2-7, with TRBD1 identical over 10 bases. Per germline, CDR1 SNHLY and CDR2 FYNNEI. V lost 5 bases, J lost 2 bases, and 3 bases stayed unmatched. The CDR3 sequence is 14 residues long. CDR3 region: CASSRDRGTYEQYF. CDR3 sequence (DNA): TGTGCCAGCAGTAGGGACAGGGGAACCTACGAGCAGTACTTC.

The rearrangement joins TRBV28 to TRBJ1-2; D call uncertain. V was trimmed by 5 bases and J by 4 bases, leaving 14 bases between them. The CDR3 sequence is 14 residues long. The germline V gene encodes CDR1 MDHEN and CDR2 SYDVKM. The CDR3 sequence is CASSQNVQVYGYTF. The CDR3 DNA sequence: TGTGCCAGCAGTCAAAATGTTCAAGTCTATGGCTACACCTTC.

V gene TRBV7-2 combines with J gene TRBJ1-1, with D perhaps TRBD1 (5 bases). Trimming removed 1 base at V and 2 bases at J, with 11 bases between. This CDR3 is 15 amino acids long. Germline V gene sequence: CDR1 SGHTA, CDR2 FQGNSA. Here the CDR3 reads CASSLERGINTEAFF. CDR3 in DNA: TGTGCCAGCAGCTTAGAAAGGGGCATAAACACTGAAGCTTTCTTT.

This chain connects TRBV5-4 to TRBJ1-4; 9 nucleotides line up with TRBD1. V was pared by 7 bases and J by 4 bases, with 8 bases of the junction left unmatched. Germline V gives CDR1 SGHNT, CDR2 YYREEE (reference sequence). The CDR3 contains 15 residues. The CDR3 reads CASSKGQGFNEKLFF. Here the CDR3 DNA reads TGTGCCAGCTCCAAAGGACAGGGGTTTAATGAAAAACTGTTTTTT.

The chain employs TRBV6-5 and TRBJ1-2; a weak D match, TRBD1 (5 bases). CDR1 is MNHEY, CDR2 SVGAGI, per germline. CDR3 length: 15 amino acids. Trimming pared 7 bases from V and 2 bases from J, leaving 17 bases between. CDR3 loop: CASMGKGTRNYGYTF. In nucleotides, the CDR3 is TGTGCCAGCATGGGGAAGGGGACTAGAAACTATGGCTACACCTTC.